This T cell receptor (beta chain) was sequenced during a study of cytomegalovirus exposure and HLA in healthy donors. General observations from the study: It was 164 TCR beta chains that were listed as cytomegalovirus-associated.

PCR employed 60 Vbeta and 13 Jbeta primers. Libraries were prepared by immunoSEQ multiplex PCR; TCRdb keeps only in-frame clonotypes and omits some of them. Of about 150,000 clones in the sample, 70% to 85% were seen once. A remark on this clone: What it recognizes is unknown.

Germline-derived CDR1 and CDR2 are SGHTS and YDEGEE. The CDR3 runs to 15 residues. Trimming at V came to 2 bases and at J to 3 bases, leaving 7 bases not matched to a gene. This TCR was recovered from a middle-aged man in good health and CMV-seronegative. V and J are TRBV5-8 and TRBJ2-7; the match to TRBD1 covers 8 bases. The sample taken for sequencing was PBMCs. The CDR3: CASSFDRDRYYEQYF. CDR3 coding DNA: TGTGCCAGCAGCTTCGACCGGGACAGGTACTACGAGCAGTACTTC.